Presented here are 29 T cell receptor beta chains from one specimen sequenced in a study of blood T cell repertoires in COVID-19. The protocol was immunoSEQ multiplex PCR, while the TCRdb copy is restricted to in-frame clones and leaves out a portion. The sample lists some 260,000 clones; 85% to 90% were seen once. Material: PBMCs or T cells enriched from blood (not recorded which). Receptors originate from a man in his forties or fifties who had recovered from COVID-19.

The chain combines TRBV5-4 with TRBJ1-6; TRBD1 aligns across 11 bases. V lost 3 bases to trimming and J lost 9 bases; unmatched junction nucleotides: 5. Germline CDR1 is SGHNT and CDR2 is YYREEE (reference sequence). CDR3 length: 15 amino acids. CDR3 nucleotide sequence: TGTGCCAGCAGCTGGGCGGACAGGGGGCTTTCACCCCTCCACTTT. Translating gives CASSWADRGLSPLHF.

This clone is a singleton in its sample. The rearrangement joins TRBV28 to TRBJ1-1, with D maybe TRBD1 (5 bases). Germline V gene lookup returns CDR1 MDHEN and CDR2 SYDVKM. There are 14 residues in the CDR3. Trimming pared 6 bases from V and 1 base from J, leaving 12 bases between. The CDR3 bases are TGTGCCAGCAGGGCCAGGGCTCCGAACACTGAAGCTTTCTTT. Protein sequence: CASRARAPNTEAFF.

V and J are TRBV14 and TRBJ1-1; no definite D call. Trimming took off 0 bases at V and 0 bases at J, with 8 bases between the two ends. Germline CDR1 and CDR2: SGHDN and FVKESK. The CDR3 covers 15 residues. The CDR3 region has the DNA TGTGCCAGCAGCCAAGATGCGCGGATGAACACTGAAGCTTTCTTT. Its translation: CASSQDARMNTEAFF. Variable domain in full (rest from reference TRBV14 and TRBJ1-1): EAGVTQFPSHSVIEKGQTVTLRCDPISGHDNLYWYRRVMGKEIKFLLHFVKESKQDESGMPNNRFLAERTGGTYSTLKVQPAELEDSGVYFCASSQDARMNTEAFFGQGTRLTVV.

The chain links TRBV6-2 or TRBV6-3 to TRBJ2-1; TRBD2 matches 15 bases. CDR1 and CDR2 (germline): MNHEY, SVGEGT. The CDR3 has 19 residues. Unmatched junction bases numbered 9, after V lost 2 bases and J lost 4 bases. CDR3 nucleotides: TGTGCCAGCAGTTACCCGACGGGACTAGCGGGGGGACTATACAATGAGCAGTTCTTC. Translation gives CASSYPTGLAGGLYNEQFF.

This clone showed up just once. The chain links TRBV5-1 to TRBJ2-1; 9 bases are shared with TRBD1. V lost 4 bases to trimming and J lost 8 bases; unmatched junction nucleotides: 10. Germline V lookup: CDR1 SGHRS, CDR2 YFSETQ. The CDR3 is 15 amino acids. CDR3 residues: CASSPQGARGDEQFF. The CDR3 DNA reads as TGCGCCAGCAGCCCACAGGGGGCGCGGGGTGATGAGCAGTTCTTC.

The chain is built from TRBV5-4 and TRBJ1-2, with 9 bases matching TRBD1. Germline CDR1 reads SGHNT; CDR2 reads YYREEE (reference sequence). The CDR3 is 13 residues long. J gave up 6 bases and V 5 bases, and 5 bases lay outside the gene matches. The chain's CDR3 is CASRPGQGHGYTF. CDR3 DNA: TGTGCCAGCAGACCGGGACAGGGCCATGGCTACACCTTC.

The chain is built from TRBV5-1 and TRBJ1-1; TRBD1 matches at 10 bases. Trimming took 5 bases from V and 4 from J; bases not matched to a gene: 11. The germline CDR1 and CDR2 sequences are SGHRS and YFSETQ. The CDR3 is 16 amino acids. CDR3 region: CASRTTGGPVSTEAFF. The CDR3 DNA follows: TGCGCCAGCAGGACGACAGGGGGCCCAGTTAGCACTGAAGCTTTCTTT.

The chain employs TRBV19 and TRBJ2-1, with D possibly being TRBD2 (6 bases). V was shortened by 1 base and J by 6 bases, with 13 bases between the two germline ends. This CDR3 is built from 15 residues. The germline V gene encodes CDR1 LNHDA and CDR2 SQIVND (reference sequence). In nucleotides, the CDR3 is TGTGCCAGTAGTATAGCGCGGGGAGAAGGCAATGAGCAGTTCTTC. Protein: CASSIARGEGNEQFF. The whole variable domain, remainder taken from reference TRBV19 and TRBJ2-1, is DGGITQSPKYLFRKEGQNVTLSCEQNLNHDAMYWYRQDPGQGLRLIYYSQIVNDFQKGDIAEGYSVSREKKESFPLTVTSAQKNPTAFYLCASSIARGEGNEQFFGPGTRLTVL.

The V call is TRBV2, the J call TRBJ1-1; maybe TRBD1 (5 bases). Trimming took off 11 bases at V and 6 bases at J, with 19 bases between the two ends. The CDR3 is 13 residues long. Looked up from germline, CDR1 is SNHLY and CDR2 is FYNNEI. CDR3 sequence (DNA): TGTGCCGTCAGAGGCAGGGAAGGGTCTGAAGCTTTCTTT. This sequence encodes CAVRGREGSEAFF.

The genes are TRBV7-9 and TRBJ1-2, with 10 bases identical to TRBD1. The CDR3 is 14 amino acids. Germline V gene lookup returns CDR1 SEHNR and CDR2 FQNEAQ (reference sequence). V lost 1 base to trimming and J lost 4 bases; unmatched junction nucleotides: 0. DNA for the CDR3: TGTGCCAGCAGCTTAGGGACAGGGGGCTATGGCTACACCTTC. Translation: CASSLGTGGYGYTF.

The chain joins TRBV7-2 to TRBJ2-7; 7 nucleotides match TRBD1. V trimming: 3 bases; J trimming: 5 bases; junction bases outside the gene matches: 4. The CDR3 runs 13 residues. Germline V gene data show CDR1 as SGHTA and CDR2 as FQGNSA. The DNA for the CDR3 is TGTGCCAGCAGCTTTAACAGGGGCCACGAGCAGTACTTC. Translating it yields CASSFNRGHEQYF.

The rearrangement uses TRBV18 and TRBJ1-5; D is possibly TRBD1 (5 bases). The CDR3 has 15 amino acids. Germline V gene sequence: CDR1 KGHSH, CDR2 LQKENI. V was shortened by 3 bases and J by 2 bases, with 11 bases between the two germline ends. CDR3 region: CASSPRGGGNQPQHF. DNA of the CDR3: TGTGCCAGCTCACCCCGCGGGGGGGGCAATCAGCCCCAGCATTTT. The variable domain in full, with the rest retrieved from reference TRBV18 and TRBJ1-5, is NAGVMQNPRHLVRRRGQEARLRCSPMKGHSHVYWYRQLPEEGLKFMVYLQKENIIDESGMPKERFSAEFPKEGPSILRIQQVVRGDSAAYFCASSPRGGGNQPQHFGDGTRLSIL.

The chain combines TRBV5-8 with TRBJ1-1; 8 bases fit TRBD1. The CDR3 covers 16 residues. V lost 4 bases and J lost 1; bases outside the gene matches: 9. The V gene's germline CDR1 is SGHTS and CDR2 YDEGEE. CDR3 coding DNA: TGTGCCAGCAGCGTCCCGGGACAGGAGTGGAACACTGAAGCTTTCTTT. Protein product: CASSVPGQEWNTEAFF. Supplemented by reference TRBV5-8 and TRBJ1-1, the full variable domain reads EAGVTQSPTHLIKTRGQQATLRCSPISGHTSVYWYQQALGLGLQFLLWYDEGEERNRGNFPPRFSGRQFPNYSSELNVNALELEDSALYLCASSVPGQEWNTEAFFGQGTRLTVV.

The rearrangement links TRBV5-1 to TRBJ2-3, with D maybe TRBD2 (5 bases). Germline V gene lookup returns CDR1 SGHRS and CDR2 YFSETQ. The CDR3 contains 15 residues. Trimming removed 1 base at V and 1 base at J, with 10 bases between. The CDR3 loop reads CASSLRRGGTDTQYF. The CDR3, as DNA: TGCGCCAGCAGCTTGAGACGGGGAGGCACAGATACGCAGTATTTT.

The chain has TRBV6-2 or TRBV6-3 and TRBJ1-6; D possibly corresponds to TRBD1 (6 bases). V shed 6 bases and J shed 7 bases, with 16 bases lying between them. The CDR3 is 15 residues long. Germline V gives CDR1 MNHEY, CDR2 SVGEGT. CDR3 in amino acids: CASSQATGTNSPLHF. CDR3 DNA sequence: TGTGCCAGCAGCCAAGCAACAGGGACGAATTCACCCCTCCACTTT.

In DNA, the CDR3 is TGTGCCAGCAGTGACTCTGAAGCTCGCACAGATACGCAGTATTTT. It codes for CASSDSEARTDTQYF. V is TRBV6-4 and J is TRBJ2-3, with D hard to call. The CDR3 has 15 amino acids. With 0 bases removed from V and 1 base from J, the gap between germline ends came to 8 bases. Germline V lookup: CDR1 MRHNA, CDR2 SNTAGT.

The chain is built from TRBV10-3 and TRBJ2-7; 7 bases line up with TRBD2. Germline V gene sequence: CDR1 ENHRY, CDR2 SYGVKD. The V segment lost 0 bases and the J segment 4 bases; nucleotides outside the gene matches: 6. This CDR3 contains 15 residues. The DNA for the CDR3 is TGTGCCATCAGTGAGTCGACGGCGGGAGTGTACGAGCAGTACTTC. This codes for CAISESTAGVYEQYF.

The chain is built from TRBV18 and TRBJ1-1; D not resolved. Germline V gives CDR1 KGHSH, CDR2 LQKENI. The ends were cut back, 2 bases at V and 3 bases at J, with 10 bases in the middle. This CDR3 is built from 14 residues. CDR3 nucleotides: TGTGCCAGCTCACCATATTCGGAGTACACTGAAGCTTTCTTT. Translated, it gives CASSPYSEYTEAFF.

The chain joins TRBV19 to TRBJ2-7; 10 bases are shared with TRBD2. V shed 0 bases, J shed 0 bases, and the junction held 8 bases outside the gene matches. CDR3 length: 18 amino acids. Per germline, CDR1 LNHDA and CDR2 SQIVND (reference sequence). The CDR3 here is CASSIDFWSSGSSYEQYF. Here the CDR3 DNA reads TGTGCCAGTAGTATAGATTTTTGGTCTAGCGGGAGCTCCTACGAGCAGTACTTC.

The V and J genes are TRBV7-8 and TRBJ1-5; D gene ambiguous. The germline V gene encodes CDR1 SGHVS and CDR2 FQNEAQ. The germline V and J ends were trimmed by 5 bases and 6 bases, with 29 bases remaining between them. This CDR3 contains 19 residues. Here the CDR3 DNA reads TGTGCCAGCAGCCCGACAACTATTGGGCCGGAGGTGTTGGGTCAGCCCCAGCATTTT. It translates to CASSPTTIGPEVLGQPQHF. The complete variable domain, with remaining parts taken from reference TRBV7-8 and TRBJ1-5, reads GAGVSQSPRYKVAKRGQDVALRCDPISGHVSLFWYQQALGQGPEFLTYFQNEAQLDKSGLPSDRFFAERPEGSVSTLKIQRTQQEDSAVYLCASSPTTIGPEVLGQPQHFGDGTRLSIL.

The rearrangement links TRBV3-1 (or the pseudogene TRBV3-2) to TRBJ2-7; 11 bases agree with TRBD1. This CDR3 comprises 15 residues. CDR1 is LGHDT, CDR2 YNNKEL, per germline (reference sequence). The V and J ends lost 2 bases and 3 bases, in that order; junction bases with no gene match: 3. This CDR3 reads CASSQPGQGVYEQYF. The CDR3 nucleotides are TGTGCCAGCAGCCAACCGGGACAGGGGGTCTACGAGCAGTACTTC.

The rearrangement uses TRBV10-3 and TRBJ2-7; D possibly corresponds to TRBD2 (6 bases). CDR1 is ENHRY and CDR2 is SYGVKD in the germline V gene. CDR3 size: 16 residues. V was shortened by 2 bases and J by 4 bases, with 18 bases between the two germline ends. The CDR3 loop reads CAISEEDQRGGYEQYF. CDR3 coding DNA: TGTGCCATCAGTGAGGAGGACCAAAGAGGAGGGTACGAGCAGTACTTC.

This rearrangement joins TRBV7-8 to TRBJ1-2; 7 bases fit TRBD1. V was clipped by 5 bases and J by 4 bases; unmatched bases: 4. CDR1 is SGHVS, CDR2 FQNEAQ, per germline. This CDR3 region has 13 residues. CDR3 residues: CASSPGQAYGYTF. CDR3 DNA sequence: TGTGCCAGCAGCCCCGGACAGGCCTATGGCTACACCTTC. Based on the CDR3 plus reference TRBV7-8 and TRBJ1-2, the full variable domain is GAGVSQSPRYKVAKRGQDVALRCDPISGHVSLFWYQQALGQGPEFLTYFQNEAQLDKSGLPSDRFFAERPEGSVSTLKIQRTQQEDSAVYLCASSPGQAYGYTFGSGTRLTVV.

V gene TRBV5-1 combines with J gene TRBJ1-2, with a possible D match to TRBD1 (6 bases). The CDR3 extends over 13 amino acids. The V end lost 0 bases, the J end lost 8 bases, and 11 bases lay between the germline ends. Germline lookup yields CDR1 SGHRS and CDR2 YFSETQ. The CDR3 nucleotides read TGCGCCAGCAGCTTGGGACAGGAGCGAGGCTACACCTTC. Translating gives CASSLGQERGYTF.

The chain joins TRBV19 to TRBJ1-5; D is possibly TRBD1 (6 bases). Trimming cost V 3 bases and J 2 bases, with 14 bases left between them. This CDR3 contains 16 residues. Per the germline V gene, CDR1 is LNHDA and CDR2 is SQIVND (reference sequence). The CDR3 sequence: CASSIFGGQGNQPQHF. DNA of the CDR3: TGTGCCAGTAGTATCTTCGGGGGGCAAGGCAATCAGCCCCAGCATTTT.

V is TRBV27 and J is TRBJ2-3; TRBD1 matches at 8 bases. V trimming: 1 base; J trimming: 4 bases; junction bases outside the gene matches: 7. Germline V CDR1 and CDR2: MNHEY, SMNVEV (reference sequence). The CDR3 loop spans 16 amino acids. CDR3 nucleotides: TGTGCCAGCAGTTTATACCTGACAGGGGTGGCAGATACGCAGTATTTT. Its protein is CASSLYLTGVADTQYF.

The chain employs TRBV5-5 and TRBJ1-5; unclear D gene. Deletions cut 0 bases from V and 0 bases from J, with 7 bases between. The germline gives CDR1 SGHKS, CDR2 YYEKEE (reference sequence). This CDR3 is built from 15 residues. In DNA form, the CDR3 reads TGTGCCAGCAGCTTGGAAGTCTATAGCAATCAGCCCCAGCATTTT. This sequence encodes CASSLEVYSNQPQHF.

V usage is TRBV28 and J usage is TRBJ2-1, with D maybe TRBD2 (5 bases). The germline V gene encodes CDR1 MDHEN and CDR2 SYDVKM. V lost 5 bases and J lost 7, with 15 bases in between. This CDR3 has 14 residues. DNA for the CDR3: TGTGCCAGCAGTAGTCTGGGAGAAAGAAATGAGCAGTTCTTC. This translates into CASSSLGERNEQFF.

This clone was picked up a small number of times. The rearrangement links TRBV6-5 to TRBJ2-7, with TRBD2 matching 12 bases. This CDR3 region has 14 residues. CDR1 is MNHEY and CDR2 is SVGAGI in the germline V gene. V lost 5 bases and J lost 2; bases outside the gene matches: 1. CDR3 DNA sequence: TGTGCCAGCAGTCTAGCGGGAGGGACCTACGAGCAGTACTTC. Translation: CASSLAGGTYEQYF.